A selection of T cell receptor beta chains follows, all from one sample in a study of blood T cell repertoires in COVID-19. Profiling relied on immunoSEQ multiplex PCR, and the TCRdb table lists in-frame clones only, not all of them. The data contain roughly 90,000 clones, around 87% of them seen just once; the ten biggest clones take up roughly 1.2%. Sequenced material: peripheral blood. These receptors all stem from a human donor in a cohort sampled during active COVID-19. CDR3s include the opening cysteine and the closing phenylalanine or tryptophan. Fields, in order: J gene, V gene, CDR3 protein.

TRBJ2-1 | TRBV7-3 | CASSFGSTSASNEQFF
TRBJ1-1 | TRBV9 | CASSVETGENTEAFF
TRBJ1-3 | TRBV6-5 | CASSSPGGGNTIYF
TRBJ1-1 | TRBV3-1/TRBV3-2 | CATSTVNTEAFF
TRBJ1-1 | TRBV19 | CASSILSESSDTEAFF
TRBJ1-5 | TRBV9 | CASSVGRGDQPQHF
TRBJ1-4 | TRBV4-1 | CASSQGNIADANEKLFF
TRBJ1-2 | TRBV6-5 | CASREDRGSYGYTF
TRBJ1-2 | TRBV28 | CASSSPGDSYGYTF
TRBJ1-5 | TRBV9 | CASSVGRGDQPQHF
TRBJ2-7 | TRBV5-1 | CASSSGQPLLNEQYF
TRBJ2-1 | TRBV9 | CASSVVLGLEQFF
TRBJ1-1 | TRBV18 | CASSPTRGDTEAFF
TRBJ2-2 | TRBV28 | CASSLLGAVAGELFF
TRBJ2-7 | TRBV10-2 | CASSGQGSYEQYF
TRBJ1-3 | TRBV28 | CASRPTGNSGNTIYF
TRBJ1-2 | TRBV25-1 | CASSRTGSYGYTF
TRBJ2-3 | TRBV7-2 | CASSSYTYGTDTQYF
TRBJ1-4 | TRBV28 | CASTSDREGEKLFF
TRBJ1-5 | TRBV19 | CASSMGQGGQPQHF
TRBJ1-5 | TRBV30 | CAWSLSTAFNQPQHF
TRBJ2-5 | TRBV18 | CASSRGGPGQETQYF
TRBJ2-1 | TRBV18 | CASSPRQGAQNNEQFF
TRBJ2-7 | TRBV5-8 | CASSLSTGTSGGYF
TRBJ1-3 | TRBV19 | CASTLTRPGNTIYF
TRBJ1-2 | TRBV24-1 | CATSERPSDGYTF
TRBJ1-1 | TRBV7-3 | CASSLTGGNTEAFF
TRBJ1-3 | TRBV11-2 | CASSLWQGVLSSGNTIYF
TRBJ1-5 | TRBV28 | CASSEGGHDQPQHF
TRBJ2-3 | TRBV9 | CASSRGGQGTDTQYF
TRBJ2-3 | TRBV29-1 | CSVQAPRTQYF
TRBJ1-6 | TRBV10-3 | CAISESTGLSSPLHF
TRBJ2-7 | TRBV12-3/TRBV12-4 | CASSFPDRGKEYF
TRBJ1-2 | TRBV9 | CASSSNRGGYTF
TRBJ2-6 | TRBV21-1 | CASPSDWSSGANVLTF